This entry is about one TCR beta chain. The table came from immunoSEQ multiplex PCR; TCRdb's copy has only in-frame clones and leaves some out. The repertoire holds 200,000 to 250,000 clones, with 86% as singletons. The germline V gene encodes CDR1 SGDLS and CDR2 YYNGEE. CDR3 length: 13 amino acids. V dropped 6 bases and J dropped 7; count of bases not matched to a gene: 8. These data come from a study of blood T cell repertoires in COVID-19. The sequence derives from a woman in her forties with acute COVID-19. The rearrangement joins TRBV9 to TRBJ1-2, with 8 bases aligning to TRBD1. Material: PBMCs or T cells enriched from blood (not recorded which). The DNA for the CDR3 is TGTGCCAGCAACCCCGACAGGGGTAGTGGCTACACCTTC. It encodes CASNPDRGSGYTF.